Ten or more counts support the clone carrying this T cell receptor beta chain. The data belong to a study of T cells in Graves' hyperthyroidism and ophthalmopathy. Germline assignment: CDR1 DFQATT and CDR2 SNEGSKA (reference sequence). CDR3 length: 14 residues. Trimming took 4 bases from V and 2 from J, leaving 14 bases between them. RNA transcripts were the template for amplifying TCR beta CDR3 regions. HTBI primers were used for first-round RT-PCR of the TCR CDR3. TCRdb processed the multiplex PCR reads anew with MiXCR; each CDR3 protein has one entry. The table records roughly 380,000 distinct CDR3 sequences, roughly 19% of them present only once.

This receptor was taken from a woman between 18 and 29 years old with Graves' hyperthyroidism. The source material was blood. The rearrangement links TRBV20-1 to TRBJ1-2, with D tentatively TRBD1 (5 bases). CDR3 loop: CSATQAPLNYGYTF. The CDR3 bases are TGCAGTGCTACACAGGCGCCCCTGAACTATGGCTACACCTTC.